The 27 T cell receptor beta chains below all came from one sample that was sequenced in a study of OX40 agonist ivuxolimab in advanced cancers. Method: immunoSEQ multiplex PCR; TCRdb's copy keeps in-frame clones and lacks some. Counted here are roughly 76,000 clones, 84% occurring once; the ten biggest clones make up about 25%. This specimen was CD4+ or CD8+ T cells sorted from blood, taken in a trial of the OX40 agonist ivuxolimab. The source of these receptors is an adult with an advanced solid tumor such as melanoma, head and neck, liver or kidney cancer.

The CDR3 nucleotides read TGCGCCAGCAGCTTTTGGAGGGAGGGCTCCTACGAGCAGTACTTC. Encoded protein: CASSFWREGSYEQYF. V usage is TRBV5-1 and J usage is TRBJ2-7; TRBD2 aligns across 7 bases. CDR3 length: 15 residues. The J segment lost 0 bases and the V segment lost 2 bases, leaving 5 bases of the junction unmatched. Germline loops: CDR1 SGHRS, CDR2 YFSETQ.

This clone was detected a few times. V and J are TRBV2 and TRBJ1-1; no reliable D call. The ends were cut back, 3 bases at V and 0 bases at J, with 14 bases in the middle. Germline V gene lookup returns CDR1 SNHLY and CDR2 FYNNEI. This CDR3 comprises 16 residues. CDR3 DNA sequence: TGTGCCAGCAGTGACAACCCAGAAACCATGAACACTGAAGCTTTCTTT. Encoded protein: CASSDNPETMNTEAFF.

The J gene is TRBJ1-5, the V gene TRBV11-2; unclear D gene. In germline, CDR1 is SGHAT, CDR2 FQNNGV. The V end lost 5 bases, the J end lost 0 bases, and 14 bases lay between the germline ends. The CDR3 runs to 16 residues. CDR3 in DNA: TGTGCCAGCAGCCTGAGACACGTTTATAGCAATCAGCCCCAGCATTTT. Translated: CASSLRHVYSNQPQHF.

This clone was counted once. V is TRBV11-2 and J is TRBJ1-1; the D gene is possibly TRBD1 (5 bases). V was shortened by 5 bases and J by 5 bases, with 6 bases between the two germline ends. Germline values: CDR1 SGHAT, CDR2 FQNNGV. This CDR3 is built from 11 residues. The CDR3 DNA sequence: TGTGCCAGCAGCCAGGGTACTGAAGCTTTCTTT. It is translated as CASSQGTEAFF.

The chain recombines TRBV5-6 with TRBJ2-7, with 13 bases identical to TRBD2. Germline V gene data show CDR1 as SGHDT and CDR2 as YYEEEE. The CDR3 runs to 14 residues. Trimming cost V 4 bases and J 6 bases; bases outside gene matches: 4. Here the CDR3 reads CASSHRTSGGEQYF. The CDR3, as DNA: TGTGCCAGCAGCCACCGGACTAGCGGGGGCGAGCAGTACTTC.

The chain uses TRBV2 and TRBJ1-2; D not certain. The CDR3 runs 10 residues. Germline assignment: CDR1 SNHLY and CDR2 FYNNEI. Trimming left V 6 bases short and J 6 bases short, with 5 bases between. The CDR3 nucleotides are TGTGCCAGCAGGGGCGATGGCTACACCTTC. It specifies CASRGDGYTF.

The chain has TRBV30 and TRBJ2-3; D unresolved. V lost 3 bases to trimming and J lost 6 bases, with 7 bases between them. The CDR3 is 11 residues long. The V gene's germline CDR1 is GTSNPN and CDR2 SVGIG (reference sequence). CDR3 in amino acids: CAWSVGDTQYF. The DNA of the CDR3 is TGTGCCTGGAGCGTCGGGGATACGCAGTATTTT.

CDR3 bases: TGTGCCAGCTCACCGTGGCAGCCCACTAACTATGGCTACACCTTC. Translating it yields CASSPWQPTNYGYTF. J is TRBJ1-2 and V is TRBV18; D remains ambiguous. This CDR3 spans 15 amino acids. The V end was cut by 3 bases, the J end by 0 bases, with 11 bases between. CDR1 KGHSH and CDR2 LQKENI come from the germline V gene.

The CDR3 region has the DNA TGTGCCAGCAGACCAACCTCGGGGAAGGGGGCTAACGAGCAGTACTTC. Its protein product is CASRPTSGKGANEQYF. The chain uses TRBV7-2 and TRBJ2-7; 7 bases align to TRBD1. Germline V gene sequence: CDR1 SGHTA, CDR2 FQGNSA. The V and J ends lost 6 bases and 5 bases, in that order; junction bases with no gene match: 16. The CDR3 covers 16 residues.

The V and J genes are TRBV9 and TRBJ1-5, with D uncertain. CDR3 length equals 14 residues. Germline V gives CDR1 SGDLS, CDR2 YYNGEE. V lost 3 bases, J lost 6 bases, and 13 bases lay in between. The CDR3 sequence: CASSAGILGQPQHF. Here the CDR3 DNA reads TGTGCCAGCAGCGCCGGGATTCTGGGTCAGCCCCAGCATTTT.

DNA of the CDR3: TGTGCCAGCAGCCCGACCGGGACTCACTACGAGCAGTACTTC. Translated, it gives CASSPTGTHYEQYF. The V gene is TRBV7-8, the J gene TRBJ2-7; D is perhaps TRBD2 (6 bases). There are 14 residues in the CDR3. The germline CDR1 and CDR2 sequences are SGHVS and FQNEAQ. Between the trimmed V and J ends, which lost 5 bases and 3 bases, there was a span of 14 bases.

The genes are TRBV6-6 and TRBJ2-7; 9 bases match TRBD1. V shed 5 bases and J 3 bases; nucleotides not matched to a gene: 5. Germline-derived CDR1 and CDR2 are MNHNY and SVGAGI (reference sequence). The CDR3 spans 14 residues. In nucleotides, the CDR3 is TGTGCCAGCAGTCAGAACAGGGGGCTCTACGAGCAGTACTTC. Protein sequence: CASSQNRGLYEQYF.

This clone was seen a handful of times. The chain has TRBV5-1 and TRBJ2-5; TRBD2 is a possible D gene (5 bases). The CDR3 runs to 15 residues. Germline CDR1 reads SGHRS; CDR2 reads YFSETQ. The V end was cut by 1 base, the J end by 3 bases, with 13 bases between. The CDR3 bases are TGCGCCAGCAGCTTGTTCCCCGGGGTAGAAGAGACCCAGTACTTC. Translating it yields CASSLFPGVEETQYF.

The chain employs TRBV30 and TRBJ2-1, with D perhaps TRBD2 (6 bases). CDR3 length equals 16 residues. Per the germline V gene, CDR1 is GTSNPN and CDR2 is SVGIG (reference sequence). V was trimmed by 4 bases and J by 7 bases, leaving 23 bases between them. The CDR3 DNA sequence: TGTGCCTGGAAAAGGACGGGCAGGGAGGTTAGTAATGAGCAGTTCTTC. It translates to CAWKRTGREVSNEQFF.

The chain joins TRBV19 to TRBJ1-5; 7 nucleotides line up with TRBD1. Trimming removed 6 bases from V and 6 bases from J; junction bases left unmatched: 5. Germline lookup yields CDR1 LNHDA and CDR2 SQIVND (reference sequence). This CDR3 has 13 residues. CDR3 coding DNA: TGTGCCAGTAGGACAGGGCTAAGTCAGCCCCAGCATTTT. Translation gives CASRTGLSQPQHF.

The V and J genes are TRBV7-9 and TRBJ2-7; TRBD2 agrees at 9 bases. V lost 5 bases and J lost 7; bases outside the gene matches: 12. Germline V gene lookup returns CDR1 SEHNR and CDR2 FQNEAQ (reference sequence). CDR3 length equals 15 residues. The CDR3 DNA sequence: TGTGCCAGCAGCCCCACAGCGGGGGGCCTATTAGAGCAGTACTTC. Its translation: CASSPTAGGLLEQYF.

This clone has a handful of counts. The rearrangement uses TRBV6-6 and TRBJ1-5, with 8 bases that match TRBD1. CDR3 size: 15 residues. The germline gives CDR1 MNHNY, CDR2 SVGAGI (reference sequence). V shed 6 bases, J shed 1 base, and the junction held 5 bases outside the gene matches. CDR3 in DNA: TGTGCCAGCAGCCCAACAGGGGGAAGCAATCAGCCCCAGCATTTT. As protein: CASSPTGGSNQPQHF.

This clone turned up a few times. J is TRBJ1-6 and V is TRBV6-6, with 10 bases that match TRBD1. Germline V gene lookup returns CDR1 MNHNY and CDR2 SVGAGI (reference sequence). Unmatched junction bases numbered 9, after V lost 6 bases and J lost 7 bases. The CDR3 is made up of 16 amino acids. Here the CDR3 DNA reads TGTGCCAGCAGCGATCCGGGACAGGGGAGCAATTCACCCCTCCACTTT. Translating it yields CASSDPGQGSNSPLHF.

The chain joins TRBV19 to TRBJ1-1; D uncertain. Trimming removed 5 bases from V and 5 bases from J, with 12 bases in between. CDR1 LNHDA and CDR2 SQIVND come from the germline V gene (reference sequence). The CDR3 consists of 13 residues. The CDR3 bases are TGTGCCAGTAGTGAAGACCGGAGGACTGAAGCTTTCTTT. This translates into CASSEDRRTEAFF.

V is TRBV19 and J is TRBJ1-1; no clear D gene. V was cut by 5 bases and J by 1 base, with 14 bases left in between. Germline-derived CDR1 and CDR2 are LNHDA and SQIVND (reference sequence). The CDR3 is 15 residues long. CDR3 sequence: CASSLIDLANTEAFF. CDR3 DNA: TGTGCCAGTAGTTTGATCGATCTAGCGAACACTGAAGCTTTCTTT.

This clone appeared a few times. J is TRBJ2-5 and V is TRBV10-2; 11 nucleotides agree with TRBD2. With V trimmed by 2 bases and J by 5 bases, 1 base remained unmatched. The CDR3 runs to 14 residues. Germline V gene lookup returns CDR1 WSHSY and CDR2 SAAADI. CDR3 loop: CASSEASGRETQYF. The CDR3 bases are TGCGCCAGCAGTGAGGCTAGCGGGAGGGAGACCCAGTACTTC.

This chain links TRBV15 with TRBJ2-2; tentative D call: TRBD1 (6 bases). Trimming left V 0 bases short and J 4 bases short, with 15 bases between. The CDR3 is 17 residues long. Germline lookup yields CDR1 LNHNV and CDR2 YYDKDF (reference sequence). CDR3: CATSRERNRVGTGELFF. The CDR3 nucleotides are TGTGCCACCAGCAGAGAGAGAAACAGGGTTGGCACCGGGGAGCTGTTTTTT.

The chain uses TRBV19 and TRBJ1-3, with 9 bases matching TRBD1. Germline V lookup: CDR1 LNHDA, CDR2 SQIVND (reference sequence). Trimming at V came to 6 bases and at J to 0 bases, leaving 6 bases not matched to a gene. This CDR3 is built from 16 residues. The chain's CDR3 is CASSTGQGYSGNTIYF. CDR3 in DNA: TGTGCCAGTAGCACAGGACAGGGGTACTCTGGAAACACCATATATTTT.

The chain links TRBV18 to TRBJ2-3; D is perhaps TRBD1 (6 bases). The V end lost 6 bases, the J end lost 0 bases, and 7 bases lay between the germline ends. From germline, CDR1 is KGHSH and CDR2 LQKENI. The CDR3 totals 13 residues. CDR3: CASSGASTDTQYF. In DNA, the CDR3 is TGTGCCAGCTCGGGGGCCAGCACAGATACGCAGTATTTT.

V gene TRBV7-2 combines with J gene TRBJ2-1, with no clear D. The CDR3 has 13 residues. In germline, CDR1 is SGHTA, CDR2 FQGNSA. The V end lost 5 bases, the J end lost 0 bases, and 5 bases lay between the germline ends. CDR3 residues: CASSTSSYNEQFF. The CDR3 DNA follows: TGTGCCAGCAGCACAAGCTCCTACAATGAGCAGTTCTTC.

The CDR3 protein is CASSKRRDRVNYGYTF. CDR3 nucleotide sequence: TGTGCCAGCAGCAAACGCCGGGACAGAGTTAACTATGGCTACACCTTC. The V and J genes are TRBV21-1 and TRBJ1-2; the table names TRBD1, a call not compared with the DNA. TRBV21-1 is described as a pseudogene. This CDR3 comprises 16 residues.

The chain couples TRBV6-5 to TRBJ2-7; TRBD2 aligns across 7 bases. CDR3 size: 15 residues. The germline gives CDR1 MNHEY, CDR2 SVGAGI. The V gene end was trimmed by 5 bases and the J gene end by 5 bases; junction bases not matched to a gene: 12. CDR3 in DNA: TGTGCCAGCAGTACTACCGGGCTAGCGGAAAACGAGCAGTACTTC. This encodes CASSTTGLAENEQYF.